The sequence of this T cell receptor (beta chain) was determined in a study of cytomegalovirus exposure and HLA in healthy donors. Clones were sequenced by immunoSEQ multiplex PCR, and TCRdb holds only the in-frame ones, with some missing. The table has more than 140,000 clones, 70% to 90% seen once. The CDR3 totals 17 residues. The germline V and J ends were trimmed by 3 bases and 0 bases, with 18 bases remaining between them. The germline CDR1 and CDR2 sequences are MDHEN and SYDVKM. This sequence originates from a woman between 18 and 29 years old in good health and CMV-seropositive. The rearrangement joins TRBV28 to TRBJ2-7; no clear D gene. The sample was PBMCs. In nucleotides, the CDR3 is TGTGCCAGCAGTTTGTTTGCCTCGGGTTACGGCTCCTACGAGCAGTACTTC. The encoded protein is CASSLFASGYGSYEQYF. Variable domain in full (rest from reference TRBV28 and TRBJ2-7): DVKVTQSSRYLVKRTGEKVFLECVQDMDHENMFWYRQDPGLGLRLIYFSYDVKMKEKGDIPEGYSVSREKKERFSLILESASTNQTSMYLCASSLFASGYGSYEQYFGPGTRLTVT.